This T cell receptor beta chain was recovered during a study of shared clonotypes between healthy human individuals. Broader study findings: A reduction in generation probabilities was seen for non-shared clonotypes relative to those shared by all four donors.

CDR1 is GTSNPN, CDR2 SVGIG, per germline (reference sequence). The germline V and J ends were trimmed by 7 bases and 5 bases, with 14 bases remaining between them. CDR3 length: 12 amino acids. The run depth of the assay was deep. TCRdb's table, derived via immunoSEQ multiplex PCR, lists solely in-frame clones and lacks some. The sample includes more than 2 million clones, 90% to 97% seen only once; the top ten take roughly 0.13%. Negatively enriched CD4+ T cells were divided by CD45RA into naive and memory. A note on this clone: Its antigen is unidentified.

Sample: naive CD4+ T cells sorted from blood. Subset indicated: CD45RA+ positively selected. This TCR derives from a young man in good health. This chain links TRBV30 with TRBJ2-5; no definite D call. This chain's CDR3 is CAYLAPQETQYF. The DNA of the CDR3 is TGTGCCTATCTCGCCCCACAGGAGACCCAGTACTTC.